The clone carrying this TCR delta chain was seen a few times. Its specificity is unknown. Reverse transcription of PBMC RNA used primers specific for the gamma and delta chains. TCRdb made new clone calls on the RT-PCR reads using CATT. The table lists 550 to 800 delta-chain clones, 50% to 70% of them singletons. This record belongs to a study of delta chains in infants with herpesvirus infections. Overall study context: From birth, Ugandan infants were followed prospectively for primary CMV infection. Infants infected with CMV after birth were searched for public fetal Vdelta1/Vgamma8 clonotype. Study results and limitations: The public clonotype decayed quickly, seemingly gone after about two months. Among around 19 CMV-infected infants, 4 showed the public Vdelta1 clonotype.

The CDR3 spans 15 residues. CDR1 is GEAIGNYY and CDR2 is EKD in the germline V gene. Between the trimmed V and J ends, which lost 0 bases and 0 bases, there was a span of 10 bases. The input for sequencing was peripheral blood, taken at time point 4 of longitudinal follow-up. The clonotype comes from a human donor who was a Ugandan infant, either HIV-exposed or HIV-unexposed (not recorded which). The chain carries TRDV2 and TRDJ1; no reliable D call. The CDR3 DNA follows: TGTGCCTGTGACACCGTAGGAGGGGACACCGATAAACTCATCTTT. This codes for CACDTVGGDTDKLIF.